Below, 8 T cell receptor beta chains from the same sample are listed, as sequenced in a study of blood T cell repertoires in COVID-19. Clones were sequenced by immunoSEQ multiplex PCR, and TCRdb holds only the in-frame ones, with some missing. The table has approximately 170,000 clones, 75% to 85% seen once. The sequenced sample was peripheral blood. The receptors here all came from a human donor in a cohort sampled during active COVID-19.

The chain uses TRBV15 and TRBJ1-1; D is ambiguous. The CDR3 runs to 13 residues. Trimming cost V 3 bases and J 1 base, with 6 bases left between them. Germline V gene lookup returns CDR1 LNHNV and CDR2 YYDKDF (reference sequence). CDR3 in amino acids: CATSSDWNTEAFF. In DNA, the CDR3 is TGTGCCACCAGCAGTGACTGGAACACTGAAGCTTTCTTT.

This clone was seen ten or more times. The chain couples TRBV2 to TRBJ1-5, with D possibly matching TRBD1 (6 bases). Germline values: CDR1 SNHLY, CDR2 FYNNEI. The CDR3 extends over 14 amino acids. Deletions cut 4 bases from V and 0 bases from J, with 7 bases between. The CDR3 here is CASSAGDSNQPQHF. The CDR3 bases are TGTGCCAGCAGTGCAGGGGATAGCAATCAGCCCCAGCATTTT.

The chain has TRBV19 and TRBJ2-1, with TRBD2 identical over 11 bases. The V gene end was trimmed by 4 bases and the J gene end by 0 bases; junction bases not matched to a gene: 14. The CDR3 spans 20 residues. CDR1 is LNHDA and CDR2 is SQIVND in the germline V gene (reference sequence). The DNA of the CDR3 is TGTGCCAGTAGTAGAACTCCGGGACTAGCGGCCTTAAGCTCCTACAATGAGCAGTTCTTC. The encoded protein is CASSRTPGLAALSSYNEQFF.

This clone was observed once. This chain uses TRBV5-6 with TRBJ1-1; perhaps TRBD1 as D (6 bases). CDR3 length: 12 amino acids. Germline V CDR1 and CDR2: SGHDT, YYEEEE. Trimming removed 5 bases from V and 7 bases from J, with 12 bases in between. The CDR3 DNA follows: TGTGCCAGCAGGCCAGGGGTGGGTGAAGCTTTCTTT. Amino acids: CASRPGVGEAFF.

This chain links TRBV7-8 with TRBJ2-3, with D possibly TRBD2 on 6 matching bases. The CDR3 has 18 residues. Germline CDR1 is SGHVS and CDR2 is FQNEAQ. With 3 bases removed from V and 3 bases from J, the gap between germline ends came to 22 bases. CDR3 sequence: CASSLTTTASAWTDTQYF. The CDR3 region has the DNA TGTGCCAGCAGCTTGACGACGACGGCTAGCGCTTGGACAGATACGCAGTATTTT.

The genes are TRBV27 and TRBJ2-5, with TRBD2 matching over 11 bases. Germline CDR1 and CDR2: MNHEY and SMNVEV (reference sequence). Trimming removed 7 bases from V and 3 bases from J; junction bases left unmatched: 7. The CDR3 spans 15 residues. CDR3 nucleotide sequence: TGTGCCAGCAACGGACTAGCGGGCGCGAAAGAGACCCAGTACTTC. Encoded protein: CASNGLAGAKETQYF.

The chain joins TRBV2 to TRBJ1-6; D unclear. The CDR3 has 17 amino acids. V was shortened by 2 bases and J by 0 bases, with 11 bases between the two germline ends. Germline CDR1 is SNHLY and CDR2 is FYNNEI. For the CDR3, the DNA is TGTGCCAGCAGTGAACGATACAGTAGCTCCTATAATTCACCCCTCCACTTT. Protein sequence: CASSERYSSSYNSPLHF. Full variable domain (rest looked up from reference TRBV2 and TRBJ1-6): EPEVTQTPSHQVTQMGQEVILRCVPISNHLYFYWYRQILGQKVEFLVSFYNNEISEKSEIFDDQFSVERPDGSNFTLKIRSTKLEDSAMYFCASSERYSSSYNSPLHFGNGTRLTVT.

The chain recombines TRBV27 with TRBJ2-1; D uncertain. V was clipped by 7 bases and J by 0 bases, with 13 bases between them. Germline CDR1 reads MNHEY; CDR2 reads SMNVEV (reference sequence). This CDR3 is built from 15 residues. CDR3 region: CASTSVFGSYNEQFF. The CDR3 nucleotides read TGTGCCAGCACTTCGGTATTTGGCTCCTACAATGAGCAGTTCTTC.